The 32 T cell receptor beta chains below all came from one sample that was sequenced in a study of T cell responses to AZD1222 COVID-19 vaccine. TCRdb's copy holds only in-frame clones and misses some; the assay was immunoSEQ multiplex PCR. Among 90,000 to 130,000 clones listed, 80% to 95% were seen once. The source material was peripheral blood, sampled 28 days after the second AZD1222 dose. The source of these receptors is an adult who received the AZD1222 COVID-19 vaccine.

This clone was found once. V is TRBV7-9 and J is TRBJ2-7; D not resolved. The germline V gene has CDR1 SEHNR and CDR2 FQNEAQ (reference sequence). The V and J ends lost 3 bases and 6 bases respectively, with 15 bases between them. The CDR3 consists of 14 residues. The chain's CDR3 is CASSFPNAGFEQYF. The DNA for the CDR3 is TGTGCCAGCAGCTTCCCGAACGCTGGATTCGAGCAGTACTTC.

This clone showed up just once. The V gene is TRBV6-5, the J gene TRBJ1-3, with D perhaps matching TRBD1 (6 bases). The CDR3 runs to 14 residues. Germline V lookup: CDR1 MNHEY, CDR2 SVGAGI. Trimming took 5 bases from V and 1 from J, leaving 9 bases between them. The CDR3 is CASSNTGSGNTIYF. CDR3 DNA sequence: TGTGCCAGCAGTAATACAGGGTCTGGAAACACCATATATTTT.

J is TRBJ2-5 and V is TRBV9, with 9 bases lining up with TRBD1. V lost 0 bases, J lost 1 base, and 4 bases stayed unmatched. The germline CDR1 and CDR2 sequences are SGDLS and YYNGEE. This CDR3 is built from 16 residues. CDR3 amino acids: CASSVGTGGPQETQYF. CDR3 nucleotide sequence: TGTGCCAGCAGCGTAGGAACAGGGGGCCCCCAAGAGACCCAGTACTTC.

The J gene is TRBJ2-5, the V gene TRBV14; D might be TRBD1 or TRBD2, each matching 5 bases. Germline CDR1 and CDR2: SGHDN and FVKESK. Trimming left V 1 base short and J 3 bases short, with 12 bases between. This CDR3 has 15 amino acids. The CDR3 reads CASSQVTGTEETQYF. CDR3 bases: TGTGCCAGCAGCCAAGTAACGGGGACGGAAGAGACCCAGTACTTC. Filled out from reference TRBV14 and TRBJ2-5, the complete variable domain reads EAGVTQFPSHSVIEKGQTVTLRCDPISGHDNLYWYRRVMGKEIKFLLHFVKESKQDESGMPNNRFLAERTGGTYSTLKVQPAELEDSGVYFCASSQVTGTEETQYFGPGTRLLVL.

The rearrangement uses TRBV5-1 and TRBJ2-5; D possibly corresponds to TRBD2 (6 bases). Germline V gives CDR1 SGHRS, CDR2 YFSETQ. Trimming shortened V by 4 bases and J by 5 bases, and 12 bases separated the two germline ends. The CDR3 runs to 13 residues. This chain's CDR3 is CASSPGTGETQYF. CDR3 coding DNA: TGCGCCAGCAGCCCCGGGACTGGGGAGACCCAGTACTTC. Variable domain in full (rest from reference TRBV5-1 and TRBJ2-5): KAGVTQTPRYLIKTRGQQVTLSCSPISGHRSVSWYQQTPGQGLQFLFEYFSETQRNKGNFPGRFSGRQFSNSRSEMNVSTLELGDSALYLCASSPGTGETQYFGPGTRLLVL.

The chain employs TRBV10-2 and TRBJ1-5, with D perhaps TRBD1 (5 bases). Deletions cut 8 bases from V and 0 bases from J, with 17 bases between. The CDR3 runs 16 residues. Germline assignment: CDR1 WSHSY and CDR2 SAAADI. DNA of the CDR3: TGCGCCAGCGGGCGGGGGTTAAGGGCTAGCAATCAGCCCCAGCATTTT. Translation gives CASGRGLRASNQPQHF.

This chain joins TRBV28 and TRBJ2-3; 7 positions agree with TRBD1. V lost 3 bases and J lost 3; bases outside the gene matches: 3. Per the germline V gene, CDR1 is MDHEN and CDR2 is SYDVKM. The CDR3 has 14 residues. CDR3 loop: CASSFMTGTDTQYF. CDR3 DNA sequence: TGTGCCAGCAGTTTCATGACAGGGACAGATACGCAGTATTTT.

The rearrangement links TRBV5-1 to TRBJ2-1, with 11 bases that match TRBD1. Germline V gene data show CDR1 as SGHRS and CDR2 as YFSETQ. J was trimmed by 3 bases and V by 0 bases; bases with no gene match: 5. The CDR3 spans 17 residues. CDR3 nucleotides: TGCGCCAGCAGCTTGGCAAGGACAGGGGGCTTCTACAATGAGCAGTTCTTC. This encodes CASSLARTGGFYNEQFF. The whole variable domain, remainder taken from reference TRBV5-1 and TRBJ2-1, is KAGVTQTPRYLIKTRGQQVTLSCSPISGHRSVSWYQQTPGQGLQFLFEYFSETQRNKGNFPGRFSGRQFSNSRSEMNVSTLELGDSALYLCASSLARTGGFYNEQFFGPGTRLTVL.

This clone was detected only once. In nucleotides, the CDR3 is TGTGCCATCAGTACCGACAGGGGACTCTCTGGAAACACCATATATTTT. It encodes CAISTDRGLSGNTIYF. The chain has TRBV10-3 and TRBJ1-3, with 8 nucleotides matching TRBD1. The CDR3 runs to 16 residues. From germline, CDR1 is ENHRY and CDR2 SYGVKD. The trim removed 5 bases at V and 0 bases at J, leaving 6 bases unmatched.

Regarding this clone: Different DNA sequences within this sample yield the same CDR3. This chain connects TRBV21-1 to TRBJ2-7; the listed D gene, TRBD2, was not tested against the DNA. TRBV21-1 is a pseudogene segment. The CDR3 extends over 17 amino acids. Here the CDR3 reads CASSNRLAGGPPGEQYF. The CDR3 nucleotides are TGTGCCAGCAGCAACCGACTCGCGGGGGGCCCCCCGGGAGAGCAGTACTTC.

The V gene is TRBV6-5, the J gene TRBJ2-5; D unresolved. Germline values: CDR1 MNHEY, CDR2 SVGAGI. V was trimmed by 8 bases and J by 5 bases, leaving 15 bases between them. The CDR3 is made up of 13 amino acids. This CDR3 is CASGVEDRETQYF. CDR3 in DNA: TGTGCCAGCGGAGTTGAGGACCGGGAGACCCAGTACTTC.

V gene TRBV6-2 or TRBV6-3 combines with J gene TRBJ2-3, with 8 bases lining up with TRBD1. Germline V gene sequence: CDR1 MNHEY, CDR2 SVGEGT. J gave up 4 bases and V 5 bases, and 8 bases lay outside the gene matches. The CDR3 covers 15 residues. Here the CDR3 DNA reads TGTGCCAGCAGTAGACAGGGGTTAAGCGCAGATACGCAGTATTTT. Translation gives CASSRQGLSADTQYF.

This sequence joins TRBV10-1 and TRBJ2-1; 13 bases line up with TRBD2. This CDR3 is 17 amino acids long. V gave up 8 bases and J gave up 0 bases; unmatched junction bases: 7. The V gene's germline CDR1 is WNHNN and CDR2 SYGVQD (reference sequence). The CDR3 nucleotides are TGCGCCAGCGGGCGGACTAGCGGGGGCCGCTCCTACAATGAGCAGTTCTTC. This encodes CASGRTSGGRSYNEQFF.

This CDR3 is CASSFGLAVPPYEQYF. CDR3 DNA sequence: TGTGCCAGCAGCTTTGGGCTAGCGGTTCCTCCCTACGAGCAGTACTTC. This chain links TRBV5-8 with TRBJ2-7, with 7 bases aligning to TRBD2. V lost 2 bases and J lost 2; bases outside the gene matches: 10. Germline V gene lookup returns CDR1 SGHTS and CDR2 YDEGEE. This CDR3 is built from 16 residues.

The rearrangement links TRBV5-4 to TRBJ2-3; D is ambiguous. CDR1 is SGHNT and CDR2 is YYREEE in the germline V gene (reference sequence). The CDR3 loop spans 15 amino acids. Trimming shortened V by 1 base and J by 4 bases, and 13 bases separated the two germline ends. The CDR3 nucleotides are TGTGCCAGCAGCTTGCCCCGATCCCAAGCAGATACGCAGTATTTT. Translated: CASSLPRSQADTQYF.

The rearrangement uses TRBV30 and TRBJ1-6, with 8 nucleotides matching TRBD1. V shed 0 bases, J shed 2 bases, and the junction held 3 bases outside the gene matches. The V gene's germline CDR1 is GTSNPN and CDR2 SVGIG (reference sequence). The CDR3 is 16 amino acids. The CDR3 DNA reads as TGTGCCTGGAGTGTACTGGACAGGGCCTATAATTCACCCCTCCACTTT. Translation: CAWSVLDRAYNSPLHF.

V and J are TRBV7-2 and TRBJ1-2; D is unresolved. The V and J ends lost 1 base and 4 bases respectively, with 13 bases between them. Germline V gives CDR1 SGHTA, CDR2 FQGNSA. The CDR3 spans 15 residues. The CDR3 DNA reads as TGTGCCAGCAGCTTAGTCGCAGGCGGGAGCTATGGCTACACCTTC. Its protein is CASSLVAGGSYGYTF.

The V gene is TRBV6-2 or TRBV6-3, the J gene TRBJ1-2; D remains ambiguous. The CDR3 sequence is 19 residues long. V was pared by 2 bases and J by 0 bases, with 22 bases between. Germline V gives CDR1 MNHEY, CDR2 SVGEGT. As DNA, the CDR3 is TGTGCCAGCAGTTACGAGCGGTTATGGTTGGGAAATACTAACTATGGCTACACCTTC. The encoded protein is CASSYERLWLGNTNYGYTF.

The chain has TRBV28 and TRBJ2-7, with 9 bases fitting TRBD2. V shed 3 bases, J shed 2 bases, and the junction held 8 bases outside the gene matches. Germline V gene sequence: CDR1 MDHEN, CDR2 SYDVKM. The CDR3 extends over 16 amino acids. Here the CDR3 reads CASSFSLAGLTYEQYF. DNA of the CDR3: TGTGCCAGCAGTTTTTCGCTAGCGGGGCTGACCTACGAGCAGTACTTC. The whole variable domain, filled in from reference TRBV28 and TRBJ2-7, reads DVKVTQSSRYLVKRTGEKVFLECVQDMDHENMFWYRQDPGLGLRLIYFSYDVKMKEKGDIPEGYSVSREKKERFSLILESASTNQTSMYLCASSFSLAGLTYEQYFGPGTRLTVT.

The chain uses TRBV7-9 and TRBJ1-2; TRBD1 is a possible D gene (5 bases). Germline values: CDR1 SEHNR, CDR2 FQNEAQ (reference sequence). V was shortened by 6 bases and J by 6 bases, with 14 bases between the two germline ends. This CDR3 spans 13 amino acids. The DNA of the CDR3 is TGTGCCAGCAGACCCCTGGGGGGACATGGCTACACCTTC. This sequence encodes CASRPLGGHGYTF. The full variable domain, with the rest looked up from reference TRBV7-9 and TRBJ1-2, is DTGVSQNPRHKITKRGQNVTFRCDPISEHNRLYWYRQTLGQGPEFLTYFQNEAQLEKSRLLSDRFSAERPKGSFSTLEIQRTEQGDSAMYLCASRPLGGHGYTFGSGTRLTVV.

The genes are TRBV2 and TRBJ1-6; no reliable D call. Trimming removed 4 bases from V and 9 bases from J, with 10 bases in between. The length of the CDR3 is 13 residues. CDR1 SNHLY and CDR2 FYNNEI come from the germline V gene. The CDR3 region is CASSGATGSPLHF. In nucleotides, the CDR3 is TGTGCCAGCAGTGGGGCAACTGGTTCACCCCTCCACTTT.

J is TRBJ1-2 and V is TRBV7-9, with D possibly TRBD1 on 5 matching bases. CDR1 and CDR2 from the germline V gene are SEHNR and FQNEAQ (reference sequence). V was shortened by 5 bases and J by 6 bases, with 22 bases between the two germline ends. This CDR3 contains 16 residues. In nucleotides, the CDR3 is TGTGCCAGCAGCCCCCCGGGCTTGGGGGAGCGGCATGGCTACACCTTC. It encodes CASSPPGLGERHGYTF.

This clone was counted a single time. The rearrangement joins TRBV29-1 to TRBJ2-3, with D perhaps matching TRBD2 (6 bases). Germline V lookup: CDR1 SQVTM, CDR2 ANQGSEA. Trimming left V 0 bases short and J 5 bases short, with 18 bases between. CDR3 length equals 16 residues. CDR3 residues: CSVEEFGGVRVDTQYF. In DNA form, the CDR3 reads TGCAGCGTTGAAGAGTTTGGAGGGGTTCGAGTAGATACGCAGTATTTT.

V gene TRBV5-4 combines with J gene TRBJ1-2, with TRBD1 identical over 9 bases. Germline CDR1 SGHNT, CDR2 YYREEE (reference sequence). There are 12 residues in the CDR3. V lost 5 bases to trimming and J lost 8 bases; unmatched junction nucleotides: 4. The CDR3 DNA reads TGTGCCAGCAGACAGGGGGCGGAAGGCTACACCTTC. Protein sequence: CASRQGAEGYTF.

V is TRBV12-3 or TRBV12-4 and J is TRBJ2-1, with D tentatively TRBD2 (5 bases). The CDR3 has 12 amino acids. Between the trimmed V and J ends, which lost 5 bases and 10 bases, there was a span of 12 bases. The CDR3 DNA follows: TGTGCCAGCAGTCCATCGGGGAGAGAGCAGTTCTTC. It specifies CASSPSGREQFF.

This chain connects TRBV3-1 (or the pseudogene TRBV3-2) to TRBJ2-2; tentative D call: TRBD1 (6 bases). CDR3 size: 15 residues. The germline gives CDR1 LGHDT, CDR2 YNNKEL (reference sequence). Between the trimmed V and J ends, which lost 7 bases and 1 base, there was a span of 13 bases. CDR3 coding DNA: TGTGCCAGCAACCCCAGGGGTTTGAACACCGGGGAGCTGTTTTTT. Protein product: CASNPRGLNTGELFF.

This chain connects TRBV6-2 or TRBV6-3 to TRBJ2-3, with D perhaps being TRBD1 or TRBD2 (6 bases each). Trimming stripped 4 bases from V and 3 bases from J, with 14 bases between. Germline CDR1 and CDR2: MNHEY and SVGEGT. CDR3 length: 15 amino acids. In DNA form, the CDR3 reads TGTGCCAGCAGTTCGGGGGCGGTAGGAACAGATACGCAGTATTTT. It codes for CASSSGAVGTDTQYF.

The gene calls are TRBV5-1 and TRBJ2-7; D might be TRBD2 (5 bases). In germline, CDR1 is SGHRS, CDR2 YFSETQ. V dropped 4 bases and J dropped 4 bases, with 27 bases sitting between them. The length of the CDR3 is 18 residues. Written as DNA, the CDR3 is TGCGCCAGCAGCCTTGGAGTCTCATCCGGGAACCCTCCTTACGAGCAGTACTTC. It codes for CASSLGVSSGNPPYEQYF.

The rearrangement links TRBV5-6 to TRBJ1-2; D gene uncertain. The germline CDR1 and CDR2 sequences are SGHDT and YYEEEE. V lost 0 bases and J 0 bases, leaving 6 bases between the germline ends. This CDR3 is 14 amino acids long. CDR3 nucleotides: TGTGCCAGCAGCTTGGTACAGACTAACTATGGCTACACCTTC. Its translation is CASSLVQTNYGYTF.

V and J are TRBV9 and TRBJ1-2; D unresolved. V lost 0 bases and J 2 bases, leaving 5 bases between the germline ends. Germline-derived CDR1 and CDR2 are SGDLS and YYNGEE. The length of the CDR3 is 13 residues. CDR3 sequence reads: CASSVDENYGYTF. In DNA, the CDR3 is TGTGCCAGCAGCGTAGACGAGAACTATGGCTACACCTTC.

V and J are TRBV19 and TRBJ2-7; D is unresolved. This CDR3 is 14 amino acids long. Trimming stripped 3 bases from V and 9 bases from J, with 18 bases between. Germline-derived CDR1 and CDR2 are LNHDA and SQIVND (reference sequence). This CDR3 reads CASSIFGNAYRQYF. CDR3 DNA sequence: TGTGCCAGTAGTATCTTTGGAAATGCGTACAGGCAGTACTTC.

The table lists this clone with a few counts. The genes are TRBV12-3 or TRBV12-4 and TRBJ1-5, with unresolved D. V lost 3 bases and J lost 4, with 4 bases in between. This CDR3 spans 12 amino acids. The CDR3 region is CASSFRNQPQHF. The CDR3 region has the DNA TGTGCCAGCAGTTTCCGAAATCAGCCCCAGCATTTT.